This paragraph reports one T cell receptor beta chain. This record comes from a study of control samples from healthy donors and cancer patients. Data came from immunoSEQ multiplex PCR; TCRdb stores just in-frame clones and leaves some out. The sample records about 410,000 clones, more than 80% being singletons. Source material: PBMCs. The source is a man aged 40-55 years with head and neck cancer.

CDR3 DNA sequence: TGTGCCAGCAGCCCGGTGACTAGCGGGACTCAAGAGACCCAGTACTTC. Its protein product is CASSPVTSGTQETQYF. V usage is TRBV11-2 and J usage is TRBJ2-5, with 11 bases lining up with TRBD2. This CDR3 spans 16 amino acids. CDR1 is SGHAT and CDR2 is FQNNGV in the germline V gene. V lost 5 bases and J lost 2; bases outside the gene matches: 7.